The entry below describes one T cell receptor gamma chain. The limits of the CDR3 on the DNA are not certain, so only TCRdb's listed CDR3 is given. This sample is drawn from a study of gamma-delta chains in newborns, infants, children. TCRdb redid clone calling on the reads using CATT. The sample yields about 120 gamma-chain clones, around 92% seen once. Germline V gene sequence: CDR1 GITISATS, CDR2 ISYDGTV (reference sequence). The CDR3 contains 25 residues when both ends are counted. This TCR was recovered from a child who received the measles vaccine. This table probably holds off-target reads from a library built for another chain. There is no J gene call, but TRGV9 is given as the V gene. The sample consisted of blood. CDR3 protein: CACDTVLPSSWDTRQMFFGTGIKLF.